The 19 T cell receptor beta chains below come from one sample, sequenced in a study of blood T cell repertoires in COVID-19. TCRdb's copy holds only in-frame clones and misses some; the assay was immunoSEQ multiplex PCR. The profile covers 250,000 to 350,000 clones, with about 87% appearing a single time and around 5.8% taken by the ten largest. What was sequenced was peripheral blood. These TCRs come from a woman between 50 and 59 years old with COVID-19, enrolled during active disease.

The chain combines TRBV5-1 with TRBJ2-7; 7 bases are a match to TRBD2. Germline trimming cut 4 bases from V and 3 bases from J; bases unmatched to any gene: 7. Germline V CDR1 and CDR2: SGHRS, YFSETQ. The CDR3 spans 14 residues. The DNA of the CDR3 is TGCGCCAGCAGCCCGGTAGCGGGCAACTACGAGCAGTACTTC. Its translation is CASSPVAGNYEQYF.

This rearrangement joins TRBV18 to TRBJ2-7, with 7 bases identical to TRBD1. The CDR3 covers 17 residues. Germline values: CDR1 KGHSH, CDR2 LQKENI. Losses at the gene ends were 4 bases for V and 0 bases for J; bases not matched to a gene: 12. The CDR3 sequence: CASSLLSGTASSYEQYF. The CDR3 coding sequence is TGTGCCAGCTCACTGCTTTCCGGGACAGCGAGCTCCTACGAGCAGTACTTC. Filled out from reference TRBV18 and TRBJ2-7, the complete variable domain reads NAGVMQNPRHLVRRRGQEARLRCSPMKGHSHVYWYRQLPEEGLKFMVYLQKENIIDESGMPKERFSAEFPKEGPSILRIQQVVRGDSAAYFCASSLLSGTASSYEQYFGPGTRLTVT.

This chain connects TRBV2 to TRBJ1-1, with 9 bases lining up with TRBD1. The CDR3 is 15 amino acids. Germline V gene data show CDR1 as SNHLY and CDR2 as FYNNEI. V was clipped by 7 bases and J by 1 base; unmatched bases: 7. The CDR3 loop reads CASKVPGQGNTEAFF. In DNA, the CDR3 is TGTGCCAGCAAAGTTCCGGGACAGGGGAACACTGAAGCTTTCTTT.

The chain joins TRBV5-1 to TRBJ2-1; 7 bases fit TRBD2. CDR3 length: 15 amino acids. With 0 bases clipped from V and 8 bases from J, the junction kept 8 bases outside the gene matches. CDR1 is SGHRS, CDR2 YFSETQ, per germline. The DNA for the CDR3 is TGCGCCAGCAGCTTGGGGGCGGGAGAGTACTATGAGCAGTTCTTC. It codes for CASSLGAGEYYEQFF.

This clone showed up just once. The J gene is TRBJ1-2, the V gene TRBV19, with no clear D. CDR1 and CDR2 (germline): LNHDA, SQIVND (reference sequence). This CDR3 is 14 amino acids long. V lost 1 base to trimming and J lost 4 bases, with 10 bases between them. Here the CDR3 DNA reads TGTGCCAGTAGTATAGTGTCTACGGGCTATGGCTACACCTTC. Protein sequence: CASSIVSTGYGYTF.

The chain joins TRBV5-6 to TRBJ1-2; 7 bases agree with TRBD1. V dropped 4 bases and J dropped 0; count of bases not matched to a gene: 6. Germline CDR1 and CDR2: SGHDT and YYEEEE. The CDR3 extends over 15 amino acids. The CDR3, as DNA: TGTGCCAGCAGCACCAAGACAGGGTCTAACTATGGCTACACCTTC. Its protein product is CASSTKTGSNYGYTF. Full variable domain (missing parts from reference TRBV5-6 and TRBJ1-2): DAGVTQSPTHLIKTRGQQVTLRCSPKSGHDTVSWYQQALGQGPQFIFQYYEEEERQRGNFPDRFSGHQFPNYSSELNVNALLLGDSALYLCASSTKTGSNYGYTFGSGTRLTVV.

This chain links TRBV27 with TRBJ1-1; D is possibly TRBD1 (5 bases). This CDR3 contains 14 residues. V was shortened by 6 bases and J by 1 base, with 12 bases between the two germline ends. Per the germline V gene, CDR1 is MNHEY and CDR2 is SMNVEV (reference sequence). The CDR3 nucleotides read TGTGCCAGCAGACTTAGTACAGGGAACACTGAAGCTTTCTTT. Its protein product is CASRLSTGNTEAFF.

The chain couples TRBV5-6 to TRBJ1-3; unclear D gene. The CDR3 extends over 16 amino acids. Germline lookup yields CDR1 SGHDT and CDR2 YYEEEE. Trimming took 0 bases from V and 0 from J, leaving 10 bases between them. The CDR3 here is CASSLAGTSSGNTIYF. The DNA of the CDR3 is TGTGCCAGCAGCTTGGCCGGTACGAGCTCTGGAAACACCATATATTTT.

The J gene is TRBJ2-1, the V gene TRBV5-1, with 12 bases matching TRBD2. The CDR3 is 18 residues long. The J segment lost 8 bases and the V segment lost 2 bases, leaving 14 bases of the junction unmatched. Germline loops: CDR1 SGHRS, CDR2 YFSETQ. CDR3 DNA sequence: TGCGCCAGCAGCTTTCGTGGTCTAGCGGGAGGGCCGTCCCATGAGCAGTTCTTC. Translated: CASSFRGLAGGPSHEQFF. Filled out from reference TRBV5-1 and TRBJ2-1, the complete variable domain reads KAGVTQTPRYLIKTRGQQVTLSCSPISGHRSVSWYQQTPGQGLQFLFEYFSETQRNKGNFPGRFSGRQFSNSRSEMNVSTLELGDSALYLCASSFRGLAGGPSHEQFFGPGTRLTVL.

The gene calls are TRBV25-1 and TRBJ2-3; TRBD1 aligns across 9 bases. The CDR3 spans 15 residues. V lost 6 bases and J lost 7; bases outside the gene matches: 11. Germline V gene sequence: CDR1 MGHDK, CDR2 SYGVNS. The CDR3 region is CASSYTGTGKNTQYF. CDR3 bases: TGTGCCAGCAGCTACACCGGGACAGGGAAAAATACGCAGTATTTT.

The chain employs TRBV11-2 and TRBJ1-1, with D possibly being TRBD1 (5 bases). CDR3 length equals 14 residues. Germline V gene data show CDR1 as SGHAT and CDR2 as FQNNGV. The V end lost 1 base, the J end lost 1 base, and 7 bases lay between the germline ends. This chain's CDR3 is CASSLAGPNTEAFF. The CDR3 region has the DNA TGTGCCAGCAGCTTAGCAGGGCCGAACACTGAAGCTTTCTTT.

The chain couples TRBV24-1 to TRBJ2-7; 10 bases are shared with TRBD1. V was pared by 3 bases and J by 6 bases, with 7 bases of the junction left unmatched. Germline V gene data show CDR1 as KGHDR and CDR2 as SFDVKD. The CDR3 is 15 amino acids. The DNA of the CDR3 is TGTGCCACCAGTGATGGTGACAGGGGGCTAGGCGAGCAGTACTTC. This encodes CATSDGDRGLGEQYF.

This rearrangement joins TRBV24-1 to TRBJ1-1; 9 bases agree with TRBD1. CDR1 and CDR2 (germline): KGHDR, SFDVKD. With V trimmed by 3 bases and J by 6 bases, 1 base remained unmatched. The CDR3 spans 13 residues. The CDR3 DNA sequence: TGTGCCACCAGTGATACAGGGGGCTCTGAAGCTTTCTTT. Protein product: CATSDTGGSEAFF.

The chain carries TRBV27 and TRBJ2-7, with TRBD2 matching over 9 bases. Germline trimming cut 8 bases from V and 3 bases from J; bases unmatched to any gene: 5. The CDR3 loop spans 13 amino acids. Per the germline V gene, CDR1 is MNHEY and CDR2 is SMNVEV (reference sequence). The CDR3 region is CASALAGRYEQYF. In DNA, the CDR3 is TGTGCCAGCGCTCTAGCGGGACGCTACGAGCAGTACTTC.

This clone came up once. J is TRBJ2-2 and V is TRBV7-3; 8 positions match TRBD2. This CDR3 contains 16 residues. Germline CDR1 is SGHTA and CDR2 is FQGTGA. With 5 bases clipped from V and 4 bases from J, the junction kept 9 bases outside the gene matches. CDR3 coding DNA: TGTGCCAGCAGCAATGGCCGGGAGGGCGGCACCGGGGAGCTGTTTTTT. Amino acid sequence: CASSNGREGGTGELFF. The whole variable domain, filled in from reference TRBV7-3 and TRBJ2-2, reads GAGVSQTPSNKVTEKGKYVELRCDPISGHTALYWYRQSLGQGPEFLIYFQGTGAADDSGLPNDRFFAVRPEGSVSTLKIQRTERGDSAVYLCASSNGREGGTGELFFGEGSRLTVL.

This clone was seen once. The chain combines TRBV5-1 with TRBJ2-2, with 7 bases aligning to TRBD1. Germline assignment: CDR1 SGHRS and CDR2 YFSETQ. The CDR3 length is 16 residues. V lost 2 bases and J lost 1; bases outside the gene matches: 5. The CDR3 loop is CASSFYRTGNTGELFF. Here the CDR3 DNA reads TGCGCCAGCAGCTTTTACAGGACAGGGAACACCGGGGAGCTGTTTTTT.

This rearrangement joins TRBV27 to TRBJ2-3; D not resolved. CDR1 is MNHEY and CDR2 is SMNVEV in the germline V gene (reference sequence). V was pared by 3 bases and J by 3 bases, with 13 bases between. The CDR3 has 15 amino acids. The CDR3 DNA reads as TGTGCCAGCAGTTTGTCCTTCCCGAGGACAGATACGCAGTATTTT. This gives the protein CASSLSFPRTDTQYF.

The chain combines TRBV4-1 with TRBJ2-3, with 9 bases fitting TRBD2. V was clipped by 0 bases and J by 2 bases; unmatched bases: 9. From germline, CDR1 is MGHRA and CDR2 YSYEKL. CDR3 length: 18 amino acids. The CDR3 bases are TGCGCCAGCAGCCAAGATCTAGGAGCGGGAGGATCCACAGATACGCAGTATTTT. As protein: CASSQDLGAGGSTDTQYF.

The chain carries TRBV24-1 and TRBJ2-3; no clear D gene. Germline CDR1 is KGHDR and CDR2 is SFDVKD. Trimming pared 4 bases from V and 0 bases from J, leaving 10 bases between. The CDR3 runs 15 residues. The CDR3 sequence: CATSERGGSTDTQYF. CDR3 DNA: TGTGCCACCAGTGAGAGAGGCGGAAGCACAGATACGCAGTATTTT.